These 7 T cell receptor beta chains share one sample of origin, sequenced in a study of naive and memory T cell subsets. Two oligonucleotides, mixed equimolar, formed the beta constant-region primer covering TRBC1 and TRBC2. TCRdb itself ran the UMI-ligation and nested PCR reads through MiXCR, one entry per CDR3 protein. The sample records around 160,000 distinct CDR3 sequences, about a sixth being singletons. Sequences were obtained from naive CD4+ T cells from blood. The receptors originated from a human donor in good health.

V gene TRBV7-2 combines with J gene TRBJ1-2; no reliable D call. In germline, CDR1 is SGHTA, CDR2 FQGNSA. The CDR3 sequence is 15 residues long. Trimming shortened V by 2 bases and J by 0 bases, and 10 bases separated the two germline ends. This CDR3 reads CASSLIRDTNYGYTF. CDR3 bases: TGTGCCAGCAGCTTAATTAGGGATACTAACTATGGCTACACCTTC.

The chain carries TRBV7-2 and TRBJ2-5, with 11 nucleotides matching TRBD2. The CDR3 is made up of 15 amino acids. With V trimmed by 4 bases and J by 1 base, 2 bases remained unmatched. Germline assignment: CDR1 SGHTA and CDR2 FQGNSA. DNA of the CDR3: TGTGCCAGCAGCTCGGGACTAGCGGTCCAAGAGACCCAGTACTTC. Protein product: CASSSGLAVQETQYF.

This clonotype has a handful of counts. CDR3 residues: CASSRTVTGELFF. The CDR3 DNA reads TGTGCCAGCAGTCGGACAGTTACCGGGGAGCTGTTTTTT. The genes are TRBV6-5 and TRBJ2-2, with a possible D match to TRBD1 (6 bases). Germline V gene lookup returns CDR1 MNHEY and CDR2 SVGAGI. V was clipped by 5 bases and J by 5 bases, with 9 bases between them. CDR3 length: 13 amino acids.

This clonotype was counted many times. The chain has TRBV5-4 and TRBJ2-5, with D possibly TRBD2 on 5 matching bases. CDR3 length: 14 residues. V was trimmed by 4 bases and J by 2 bases, leaving 12 bases between them. Germline V lookup: CDR1 SGHNT, CDR2 YYREEE (reference sequence). The CDR3 sequence: CASSAGPRQETQYF. As DNA, the CDR3 is TGTGCCAGCAGCGCGGGCCCCAGACAAGAGACCCAGTACTTC.

This clonotype occurred a few times. This chain links TRBV6-1 with TRBJ2-7; TRBD1 aligns across 12 bases. Germline CDR1 reads MNHNS; CDR2 reads SASEGT. The CDR3 has 14 residues. Germline trimming cut 6 bases from V and 7 bases from J; bases unmatched to any gene: 7. CDR3 in DNA: TGTGCCAGCAGCCGGGGACAGGGGGCGCGGGAGCAGTACTTC. Translation: CASSRGQGAREQYF.

This chain links TRBV11-2 with TRBJ2-1; D is possibly TRBD1 (6 bases). Trimming stripped 5 bases from V and 4 bases from J, with 15 bases between. The CDR3 runs 15 residues. Germline lookup yields CDR1 SGHAT and CDR2 FQNNGV. The CDR3, as DNA: TGTGCCAGCAGCCCCCCCCCACAGGGATACAATGAGCAGTTCTTC. Amino acids: CASSPPPQGYNEQFF.

This clonotype has only a few counts. The V gene is TRBV7-6, the J gene TRBJ2-7; TRBD2 agrees at 9 bases. Germline-derived CDR1 and CDR2 are SGHVS and FNYEAQ. J lost 6 bases, V lost 2 bases, and 5 bases had no gene match. CDR3 length: 14 amino acids. The CDR3, as DNA: TGTGCCAGCAGCTTAATAGGGACTAGCAGCGAGCAGTACTTC. Protein product: CASSLIGTSSEQYF.